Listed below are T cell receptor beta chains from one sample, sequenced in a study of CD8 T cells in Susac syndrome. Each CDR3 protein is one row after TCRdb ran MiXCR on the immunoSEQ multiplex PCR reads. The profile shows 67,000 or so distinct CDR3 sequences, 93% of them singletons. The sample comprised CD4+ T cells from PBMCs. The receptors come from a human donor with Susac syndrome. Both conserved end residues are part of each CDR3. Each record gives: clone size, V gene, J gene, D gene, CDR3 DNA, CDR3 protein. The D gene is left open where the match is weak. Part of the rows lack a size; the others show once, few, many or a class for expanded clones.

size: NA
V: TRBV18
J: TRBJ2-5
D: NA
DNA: TGTGCCAGCTCACCACGGGGGACGGTCTATAAAGAGACCCAGTACTTC
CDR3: CASSPRGTVYKETQYF

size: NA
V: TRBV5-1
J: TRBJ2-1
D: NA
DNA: TGCGCCAGCAGCTTAACAGGGCAAAGCTCCTACAATGAGCAGTTCTTC
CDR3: CASSLTGQSSYNEQFF

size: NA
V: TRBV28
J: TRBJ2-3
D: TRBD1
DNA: TGTGCCAGCAAACAGACAGGGGGCACAGATACGCAGTATTTT
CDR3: CASKQTGGTDTQYF

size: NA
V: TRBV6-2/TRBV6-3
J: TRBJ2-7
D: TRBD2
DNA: TGTGCCAGCAGTTACGGGCCCGGGGGGAGCTCCTACGAGCAGTACTTC
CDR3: CASSYGPGGSSYEQYF

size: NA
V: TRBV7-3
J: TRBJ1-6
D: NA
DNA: TGTGCCAGCAGCGACGGACAGTTTTCACCCCTCCACTTT
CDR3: CASSDGQFSPLHF

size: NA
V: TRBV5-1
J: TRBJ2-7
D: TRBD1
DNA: TGCGCCAGCAGCTTGGACGGGACAGGGTCCTACGAGCAGTACTTC
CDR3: CASSLDGTGSYEQYF

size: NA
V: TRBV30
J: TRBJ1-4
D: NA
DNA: TGTGCCTGGAGTGTACGGGGGTACGATGAAAAACTGTTTTTT
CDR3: CAWSVRGYDEKLFF

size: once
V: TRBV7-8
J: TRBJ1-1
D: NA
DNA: TGTGCCAGCAGCTTAGCTGTGGGGATAGCTTTCTTT
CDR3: CASSLAVGIAFF

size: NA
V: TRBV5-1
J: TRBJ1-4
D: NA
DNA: TGCGCCAGCAGCTTGGTGTCGGGTGAAAAACTGTTTTTT
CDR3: CASSLVSGEKLFF

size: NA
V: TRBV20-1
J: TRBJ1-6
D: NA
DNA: TGCAGTGCTCTACATTCCAGAGGTTCGGGGTCACCCCTCCACTTT
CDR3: CSALHSRGSGSPLHF

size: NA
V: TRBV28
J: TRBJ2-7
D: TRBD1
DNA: TGTGCCAGCAGTTCCTCTATCCCGGGACAGGGGAACGAGCAGTACTTC
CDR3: CASSSSIPGQGNEQYF

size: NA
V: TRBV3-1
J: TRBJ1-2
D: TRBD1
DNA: TGTGCCAGCAGCCAGGGCCGGGACAGGTGGTCTGGCTACACCTTC
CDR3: CASSQGRDRWSGYTF

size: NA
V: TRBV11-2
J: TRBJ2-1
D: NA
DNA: TGTGCCAGCAGCTGGGCAGGGAGATACAATGAGCAGTTCTTC
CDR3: CASSWAGRYNEQFF

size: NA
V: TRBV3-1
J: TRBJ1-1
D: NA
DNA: TGTGCCAGCAGCCTGATGGGGGGGTTGGGCACTGAAGCTTTCTTT
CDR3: CASSLMGGLGTEAFF

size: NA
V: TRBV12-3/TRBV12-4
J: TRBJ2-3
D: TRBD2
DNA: TGTGCCAGCAGCCAACGGACTAGCGCTACGCAGTATTTT
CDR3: CASSQRTSATQYF

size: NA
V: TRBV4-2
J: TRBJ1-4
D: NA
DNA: TGTGCCAGCAGCCAAGGGTCCCAAAATGAAAAACTGTTTTTT
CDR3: CASSQGSQNEKLFF

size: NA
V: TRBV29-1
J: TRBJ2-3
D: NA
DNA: TGCAGCGTTGACCGGCAGTCCAAGGATACGCAGTATTTT
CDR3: CSVDRQSKDTQYF

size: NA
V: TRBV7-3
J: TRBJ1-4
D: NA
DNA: TGTGCCAGCAGCCCTCGTAGACGGACGGACGAAAAACTTTTTTTT
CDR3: CASSPRRRTDEKLFF